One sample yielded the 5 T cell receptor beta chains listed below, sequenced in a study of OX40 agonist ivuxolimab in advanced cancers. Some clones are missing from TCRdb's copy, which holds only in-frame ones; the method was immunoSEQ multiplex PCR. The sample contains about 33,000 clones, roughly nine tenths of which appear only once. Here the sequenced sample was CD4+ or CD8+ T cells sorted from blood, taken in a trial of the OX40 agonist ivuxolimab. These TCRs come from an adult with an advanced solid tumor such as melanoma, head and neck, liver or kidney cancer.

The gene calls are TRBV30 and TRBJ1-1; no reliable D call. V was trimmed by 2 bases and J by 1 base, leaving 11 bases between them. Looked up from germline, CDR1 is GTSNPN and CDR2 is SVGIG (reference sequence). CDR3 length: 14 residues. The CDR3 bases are TGTGCCTGGAGTCGAATTCGGGGGAACACTGAAGCTTTCTTT. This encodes CAWSRIRGNTEAFF.

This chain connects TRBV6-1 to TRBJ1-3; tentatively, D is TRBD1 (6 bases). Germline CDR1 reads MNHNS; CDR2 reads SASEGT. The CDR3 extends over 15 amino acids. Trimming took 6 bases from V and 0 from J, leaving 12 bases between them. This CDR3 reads CASRPRTASGNTIYF. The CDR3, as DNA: TGTGCCAGCAGACCCAGGACAGCCTCTGGAAACACCATATATTTT.

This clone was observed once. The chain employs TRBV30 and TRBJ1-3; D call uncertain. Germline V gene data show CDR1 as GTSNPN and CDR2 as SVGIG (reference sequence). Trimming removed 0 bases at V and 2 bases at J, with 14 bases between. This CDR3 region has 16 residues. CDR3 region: CAWSVRPQRPGNTIYF. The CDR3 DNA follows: TGTGCCTGGAGTGTCCGCCCGCAACGGCCTGGAAACACCATATATTTT.

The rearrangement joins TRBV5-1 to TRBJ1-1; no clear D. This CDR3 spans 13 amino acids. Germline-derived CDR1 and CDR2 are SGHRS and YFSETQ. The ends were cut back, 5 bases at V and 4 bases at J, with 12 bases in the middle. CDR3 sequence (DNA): TGCGCCAGCAGACACTTGGCGGGCACTGAAGCTTTCTTT. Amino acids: CASRHLAGTEAFF.

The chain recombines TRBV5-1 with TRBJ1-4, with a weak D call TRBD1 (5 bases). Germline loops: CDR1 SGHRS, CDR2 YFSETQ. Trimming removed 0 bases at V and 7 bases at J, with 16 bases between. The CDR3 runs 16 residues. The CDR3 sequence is CASSLGSRPGGEKLFF. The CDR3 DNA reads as TGCGCCAGCAGCTTGGGTTCTAGGCCTGGGGGTGAAAAACTGTTTTTT.